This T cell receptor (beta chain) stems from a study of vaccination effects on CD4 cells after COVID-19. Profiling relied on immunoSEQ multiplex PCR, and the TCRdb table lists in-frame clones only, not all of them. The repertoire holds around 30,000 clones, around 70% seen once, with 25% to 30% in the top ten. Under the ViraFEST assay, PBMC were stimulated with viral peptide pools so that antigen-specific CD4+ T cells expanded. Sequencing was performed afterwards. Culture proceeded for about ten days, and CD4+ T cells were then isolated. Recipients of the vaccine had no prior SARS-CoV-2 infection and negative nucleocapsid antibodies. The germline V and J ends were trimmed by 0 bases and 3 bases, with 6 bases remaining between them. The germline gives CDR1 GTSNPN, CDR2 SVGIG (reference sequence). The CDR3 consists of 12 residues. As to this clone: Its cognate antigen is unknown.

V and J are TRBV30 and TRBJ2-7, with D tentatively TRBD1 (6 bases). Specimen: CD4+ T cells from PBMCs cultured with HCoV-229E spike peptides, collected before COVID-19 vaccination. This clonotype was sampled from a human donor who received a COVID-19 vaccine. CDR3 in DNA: TGTGCCTGGAGTGTACAGGGCTACGAGCAGTACTTC. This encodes CAWSVQGYEQYF.